This T cell receptor (beta chain) was profiled in a study of CD8 T cells in Susac syndrome. Random hexamers were used to reverse transcribe an amount of roughly 0.5 to 1 ug RNA. TCRdb re-derived calls from the immunoSEQ multiplex PCR reads in MiXCR, one entry per CDR3 protein. The data show under 200,000 distinct CDR3 sequences, roughly nine tenths seen once. With V trimmed by 5 bases and J by 2 bases, 9 bases remained unmatched. The CDR3 extends over 16 amino acids. Per germline, CDR1 LNHDA and CDR2 SQIVND (reference sequence). Both CD4+ and CD8+ T cells were negatively isolated, and TEMRA cells underwent FACS enrichment.

The sample was CD4+ T cells from PBMCs. This receptor was identified in a human donor with Susac syndrome. The chain joins TRBV19 to TRBJ1-5, with 7 positions matching TRBD1. Here the CDR3 reads CASSGYQGDGNQPQHF. The DNA for the CDR3 is TGTGCCAGTAGTGGTTATCAGGGGGATGGCAATCAGCCCCAGCATTTT.